Listed here are 11 T cell receptor beta chains from one sample, sequenced in a study of OX40 agonist ivuxolimab in advanced cancers. Using immunoSEQ multiplex PCR, the repertoire was profiled, and TCRdb retains in-frame clones only, with some absent. The sample holds about 150,000 clones, 85% to 95% seen once. The material sequenced was CD4+ or CD8+ T cells sorted from blood, taken in a trial of the OX40 agonist ivuxolimab. The receptor set was obtained from an adult with an advanced solid tumor such as melanoma, head and neck, liver or kidney cancer.

Remarks on this clone: One end of the junction does not line up with germline, which may come from a read error. The chain is built from TRBV7-7 and TRBJ2-3, with 12 bases matching TRBD2. CDR3 length equals 16 residues. The V gene's germline CDR1 is SSHAT and CDR2 FNYEAQ (reference sequence). In DNA form, the CDR3 reads TGTGCTAGCAGCTTAGGACTAGCGGGAAGCACAGATACGCAGTATTTT. The encoded protein is CASSLGLAGSTDTQYF.

The CDR3 protein is CASSEGRGKLFF. CDR3 bases: TGTGCCAGCAGTGAAGGACGGGGAAAACTGTTTTTT. The gene calls are TRBV6-1 and TRBJ1-4; D is uncertain. The CDR3 totals 12 residues. The germline gives CDR1 MNHNS, CDR2 SASEGT. Trimming shortened V by 1 base and J by 10 bases, and 7 bases separated the two germline ends.

This rearrangement joins TRBV7-2 to TRBJ2-3; D unresolved. There are 17 residues in the CDR3. Germline V gene sequence: CDR1 SGHTA, CDR2 FQGNSA. V shed 1 base and J shed 1 base, with 15 bases lying between them. The CDR3 reads CASSLGLGGYRTDTQYF. CDR3 DNA: TGTGCCAGCAGCTTAGGGCTCGGTGGCTACCGCACAGATACGCAGTATTTT.

The chain links TRBV9 to TRBJ2-3; no definite D call. Germline values: CDR1 SGDLS, CDR2 YYNGEE. This CDR3 comprises 15 residues. V lost 0 bases and J 4 bases, leaving 12 bases between the germline ends. The CDR3 DNA is TGTGCCAGCAGCGTAGCCCGGCCGGGCCCAGATACGCAGTATTTT. It specifies CASSVARPGPDTQYF. The whole variable domain, filled in from reference TRBV9 and TRBJ2-3, reads DSGVTQTPKHLITATGQRVTLRCSPRSGDLSVYWYQQSLDQGLQFLIQYYNGEERAKGNILERFSAQQFPDLHSELNLSSLELGDSALYFCASSVARPGPDTQYFGPGTRLTVL.

The chain has TRBV13 and TRBJ2-5, with TRBD2 identical over 9 bases. Germline assignment: CDR1 PRHDT and CDR2 FYEKMQ (reference sequence). The CDR3 is 17 amino acids. V was clipped by 5 bases and J by 0 bases; unmatched bases: 10. The CDR3 DNA follows: TGTGCCAGCAGCCCCCGACTCGCGGGGGGGTACCAAGAGACCCAGTACTTC. This translates into CASSPRLAGGYQETQYF.

The genes are TRBV6-1 and TRBJ2-4; D possibly corresponds to TRBD2 (7 bases). The germline CDR1 and CDR2 sequences are MNHNS and SASEGT. V was shortened by 9 bases and J by 1 base, with 10 bases between the two germline ends. CDR3 length equals 13 residues. Here the CDR3 DNA reads TGTGCCAGTAGGGGGGGGGCCAAAAACATTCAGTACTTC. It encodes CASRGGAKNIQYF.

This sequence joins TRBV19 and TRBJ2-3; D remains ambiguous. Looked up from germline, CDR1 is LNHDA and CDR2 is SQIVND (reference sequence). The CDR3 has 13 amino acids. V was cut by 7 bases and J by 3 bases, with 11 bases left in between. The CDR3 loop is CASIGSKTDTQYF. The CDR3 DNA sequence: TGTGCCAGTATAGGGTCGAAAACAGATACGCAGTATTTT.

The rearrangement joins TRBV7-9 to TRBJ2-7; D unclear. The CDR3 totals 14 residues. Deletions cut 2 bases from V and 2 bases from J, with 10 bases between. Germline V gene data show CDR1 as SEHNR and CDR2 as FQNEAQ (reference sequence). The CDR3: CASSLYAGPYEQYF. CDR3 nucleotides: TGTGCCAGCAGCTTATATGCAGGTCCCTACGAGCAGTACTTC.

V gene TRBV28 combines with J gene TRBJ2-6, with 8 bases aligning to TRBD1. The length of the CDR3 is 18 residues. From germline, CDR1 is MDHEN and CDR2 SYDVKM. J lost 0 bases, V lost 5 bases, and 9 bases had no gene match. CDR3 nucleotide sequence: TGTGCCAGCAGTCCTACAGGGACAGGATTCTCTGGGGCCAACGTCCTGACTTTC. It specifies CASSPTGTGFSGANVLTF.

The chain carries TRBV28 and TRBJ1-4; TRBD1 matches at 11 bases. Trimming cost V 5 bases and J 6 bases; bases outside gene matches: 5. The CDR3 totals 15 residues. Per the germline V gene, CDR1 is MDHEN and CDR2 is SYDVKM. As DNA, the CDR3 is TGTGCCAGCAGTACCCAGGGACAGGGGGATGAAAAACTGTTTTTT. Residues: CASSTQGQGDEKLFF.

This rearrangement joins TRBV30 to TRBJ2-3; D assignment may be TRBD1 or TRBD2 (5 bases each). This CDR3 region has 13 residues. V was shortened by 4 bases and J by 10 bases, with 18 bases between the two germline ends. Germline V lookup: CDR1 GTSNPN, CDR2 SVGIG (reference sequence). The CDR3: CAWNPGGPGPQYF. CDR3 coding DNA: TGTGCCTGGAACCCGGGTGGGCCGGGGCCGCAGTATTTT.